This T cell receptor beta chain emerged from a study of T cells in localized non-small cell lung cancer. Some clones are missing from TCRdb's copy, which holds only in-frame ones; the method was immunoSEQ multiplex PCR. The table shows about 47,000 clones, with around 86% occurring only once. Germline lookup yields CDR1 SGHTA and CDR2 FQGTGA. The CDR3 runs 13 residues. V was shortened by 1 base and J by 6 bases, with 9 bases between the two germline ends. The sequence came from a man between 40 and 75 years old with stage II lung adenocarcinoma. V is TRBV7-3 and J is TRBJ1-1, with no clear D. The sample in question was PBMCs, obtained before any cancer treatment. For the CDR3, the DNA is TGTGCCAGCAGCTTAAATACTTACGCTGAAGCTTTCTTT. Residues: CASSLNTYAEAFF.